This entry is about one T cell receptor beta chain. Antigen unknown. Genomic DNA, serving as template, underwent TCR beta VDJ and CDR3 profiling. MiXCR, run by TCRdb on the reads, gives a single entry per CDR3 protein. This sample has roughly 180,000 distinct CDR3 sequences, with over 60% found just once. The V gene's germline CDR1 is KGHDR and CDR2 SFDVKD. The CDR3 is 15 amino acids. The ends were cut back, 3 bases at V and 4 bases at J, with 13 bases in the middle. This specimen belongs to a study of CD8+CD57+ T cells in acquired aplastic anemia. Study-wide context: On average, sorted CD4+ and CD8+ cells gave 2.5 to 4 ug of DNA.

Study results and caveats: No significant difference in CD8+ Simpson's diversity was found between patients and controls. Sharing between patients and controls was observed for some 27 CD8+ CDR3 sequences.

Sequenced input: sorted CD4+, CD8+, or CD8+CD57+ T cells (not recorded which) from PBMCs. This chain links TRBV24-1 with TRBJ2-3, with no clear D. The clonotype was recovered from a human donor with severe aplastic anemia or a healthy control (not recorded which). The CDR3: CATSDNSISADTQYF. DNA for the CDR3: TGTGCCACCAGTGATAACTCTATCTCCGCAGATACGCAGTATTTT.